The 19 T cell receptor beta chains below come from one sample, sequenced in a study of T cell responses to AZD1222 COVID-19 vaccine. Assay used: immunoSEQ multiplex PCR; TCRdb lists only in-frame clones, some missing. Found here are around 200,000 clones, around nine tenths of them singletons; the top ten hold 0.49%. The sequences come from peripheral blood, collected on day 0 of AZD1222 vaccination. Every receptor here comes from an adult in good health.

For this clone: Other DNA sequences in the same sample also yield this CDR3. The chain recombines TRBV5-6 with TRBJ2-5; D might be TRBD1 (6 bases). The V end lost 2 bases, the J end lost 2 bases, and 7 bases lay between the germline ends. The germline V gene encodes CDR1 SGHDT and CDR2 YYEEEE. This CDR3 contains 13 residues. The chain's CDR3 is CASSLGQQETQYF. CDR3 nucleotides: TGTGCCAGCAGCTTAGGACAGCAAGAGACCCAGTACTTC. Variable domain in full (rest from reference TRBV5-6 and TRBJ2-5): DAGVTQSPTHLIKTRGQQVTLRCSPKSGHDTVSWYQQALGQGPQFIFQYYEEEERQRGNFPDRFSGHQFPNYSSELNVNALLLGDSALYLCASSLGQQETQYFGPGTRLLVL.

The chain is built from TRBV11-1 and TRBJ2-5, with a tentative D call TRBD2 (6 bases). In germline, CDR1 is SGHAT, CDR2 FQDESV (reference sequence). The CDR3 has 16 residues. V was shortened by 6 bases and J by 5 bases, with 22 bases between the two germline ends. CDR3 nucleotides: TGTGCCAGCAGACCGCGCGGGACCTCCCCTAGGGAGACCCAGTACTTC. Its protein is CASRPRGTSPRETQYF.

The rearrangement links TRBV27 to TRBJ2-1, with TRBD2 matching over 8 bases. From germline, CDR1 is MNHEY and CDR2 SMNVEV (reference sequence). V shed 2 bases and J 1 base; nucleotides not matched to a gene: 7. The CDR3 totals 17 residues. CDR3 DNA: TGTGCCAGCAGTTTACGGGATAGCGGGACTTCCTACAATGAGCAGTTCTTC. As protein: CASSLRDSGTSYNEQFF.

As DNA, the CDR3 is TGTGCCAGCAGCTTAATCTTGGGAGAAGAGACCCAGTACTTC. Protein: CASSLILGEETQYF. This sequence joins TRBV5-4 and TRBJ2-5, with a tentative D call TRBD2 (5 bases). The V and J ends lost 2 bases and 3 bases respectively, with 11 bases between them. Germline CDR1 is SGHNT and CDR2 is YYREEE (reference sequence). This CDR3 is 14 amino acids long.

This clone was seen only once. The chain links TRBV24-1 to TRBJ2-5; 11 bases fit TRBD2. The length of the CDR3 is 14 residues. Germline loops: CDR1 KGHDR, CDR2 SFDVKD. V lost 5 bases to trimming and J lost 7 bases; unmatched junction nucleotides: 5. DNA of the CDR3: TGTGCCACCAGTGTTAGCGGGGGGGCAGGGACCCAGTACTTC. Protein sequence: CATSVSGGAGTQYF.

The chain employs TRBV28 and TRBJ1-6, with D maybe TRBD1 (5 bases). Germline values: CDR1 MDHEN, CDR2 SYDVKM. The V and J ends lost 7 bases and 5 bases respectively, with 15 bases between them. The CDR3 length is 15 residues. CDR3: CASTTLQGDNSPLHF. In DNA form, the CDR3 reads TGTGCCAGCACCACCCTCCAGGGTGATAATTCACCCCTCCACTTT.

The CDR3 is CASSTRQGGTDTQYF. In DNA, the CDR3 is TGTGCCAGCAGTACACGACAGGGAGGCACAGATACGCAGTATTTT. This sequence joins TRBV6-5 and TRBJ2-3; 7 bases align to TRBD1. The trim removed 5 bases at V and 1 base at J, leaving 6 bases unmatched. This CDR3 comprises 15 residues. Germline CDR1 reads MNHEY; CDR2 reads SVGAGI.

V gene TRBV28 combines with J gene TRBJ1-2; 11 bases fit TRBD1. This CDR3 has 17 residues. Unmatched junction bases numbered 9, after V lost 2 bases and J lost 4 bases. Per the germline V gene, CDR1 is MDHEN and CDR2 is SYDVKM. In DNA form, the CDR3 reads TGTGCCAGCAGTTTACTCGGACAGGGGGCGCTGGGCTATGGCTACACCTTC. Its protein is CASSLLGQGALGYGYTF.

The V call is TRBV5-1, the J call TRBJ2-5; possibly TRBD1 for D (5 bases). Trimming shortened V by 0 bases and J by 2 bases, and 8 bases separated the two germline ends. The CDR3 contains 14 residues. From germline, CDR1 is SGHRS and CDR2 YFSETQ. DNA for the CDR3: TGCGCCAGCAGCTTGGAGGCAGGGCAAGAGACCCAGTACTTC. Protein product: CASSLEAGQETQYF. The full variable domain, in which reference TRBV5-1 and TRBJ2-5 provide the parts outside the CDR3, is KAGVTQTPRYLIKTRGQQVTLSCSPISGHRSVSWYQQTPGQGLQFLFEYFSETQRNKGNFPGRFSGRQFSNSRSEMNVSTLELGDSALYLCASSLEAGQETQYFGPGTRLLVL.

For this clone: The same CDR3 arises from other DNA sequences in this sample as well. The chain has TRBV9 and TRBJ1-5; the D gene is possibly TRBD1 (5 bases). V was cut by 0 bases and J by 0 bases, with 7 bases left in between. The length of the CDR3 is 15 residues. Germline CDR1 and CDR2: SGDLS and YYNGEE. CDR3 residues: CASSVAGDSNQPQHF. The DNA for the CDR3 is TGTGCCAGCAGCGTAGCGGGGGATAGCAATCAGCCCCAGCATTTT.

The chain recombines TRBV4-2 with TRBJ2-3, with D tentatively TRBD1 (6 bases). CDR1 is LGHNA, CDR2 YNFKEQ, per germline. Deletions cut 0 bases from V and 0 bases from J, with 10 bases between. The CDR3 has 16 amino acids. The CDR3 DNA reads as TGTGCCAGCAGCCAAGAAAGTGACAGGAGCACAGATACGCAGTATTTT. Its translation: CASSQESDRSTDTQYF.

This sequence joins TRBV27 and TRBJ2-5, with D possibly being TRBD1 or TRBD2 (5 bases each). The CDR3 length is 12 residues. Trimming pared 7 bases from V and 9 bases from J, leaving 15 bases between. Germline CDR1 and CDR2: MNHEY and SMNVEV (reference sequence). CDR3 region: CASMGLPGAQYF. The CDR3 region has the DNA TGTGCCAGCATGGGGCTTCCCGGGGCCCAGTACTTC.

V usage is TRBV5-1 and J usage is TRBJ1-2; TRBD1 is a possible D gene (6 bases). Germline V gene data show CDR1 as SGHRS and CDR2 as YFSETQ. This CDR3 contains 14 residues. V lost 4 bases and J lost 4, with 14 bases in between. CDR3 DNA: TGCGCCAGCAGCCTAAACAGGGACACCTATGGCTACACCTTC. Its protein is CASSLNRDTYGYTF.

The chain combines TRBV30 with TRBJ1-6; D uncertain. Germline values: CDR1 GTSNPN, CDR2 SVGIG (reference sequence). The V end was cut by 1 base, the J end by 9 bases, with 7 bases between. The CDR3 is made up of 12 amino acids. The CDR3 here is CAWSGRVSPLHF. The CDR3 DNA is TGTGCCTGGAGTGGGAGGGTTTCACCCCTCCACTTT.

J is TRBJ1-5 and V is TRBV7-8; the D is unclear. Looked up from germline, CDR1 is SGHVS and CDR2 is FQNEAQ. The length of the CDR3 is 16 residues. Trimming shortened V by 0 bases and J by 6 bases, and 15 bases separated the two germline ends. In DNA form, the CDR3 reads TGTGCCAGCAGCTTAGCGAGGATCGGGAGGAGTCAGCCCCAGCATTTT. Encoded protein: CASSLARIGRSQPQHF.

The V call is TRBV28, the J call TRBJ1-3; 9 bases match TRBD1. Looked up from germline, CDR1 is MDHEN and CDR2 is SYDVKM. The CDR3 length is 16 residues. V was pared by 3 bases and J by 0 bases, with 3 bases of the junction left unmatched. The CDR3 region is CASSLSGQGSGNTIYF. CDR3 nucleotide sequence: TGTGCCAGCAGTTTGTCGGGACAGGGCTCTGGAAACACCATATATTTT.

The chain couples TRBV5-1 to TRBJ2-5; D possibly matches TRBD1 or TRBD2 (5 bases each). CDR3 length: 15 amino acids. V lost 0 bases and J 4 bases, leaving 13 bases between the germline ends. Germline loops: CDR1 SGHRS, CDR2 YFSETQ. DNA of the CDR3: TGCGCCAGCAGCTTGGTATGGGGCAGCGGAGAGACCCAGTACTTC. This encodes CASSLVWGSGETQYF.

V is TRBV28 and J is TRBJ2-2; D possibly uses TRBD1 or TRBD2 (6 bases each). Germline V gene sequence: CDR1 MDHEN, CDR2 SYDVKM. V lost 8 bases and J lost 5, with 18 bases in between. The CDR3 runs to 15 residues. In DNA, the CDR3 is TGTGCCAGCCGAGTGTCCGGGGGCGGAACCGGGGAGCTGTTTTTT. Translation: CASRVSGGGTGELFF.

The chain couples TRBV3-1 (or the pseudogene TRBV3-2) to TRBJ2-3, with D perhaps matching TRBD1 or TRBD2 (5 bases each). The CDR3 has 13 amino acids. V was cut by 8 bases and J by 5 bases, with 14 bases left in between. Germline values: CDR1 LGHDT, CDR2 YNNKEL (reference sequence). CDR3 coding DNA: TGTGCCAGCCGGGACCTAGCAAGAGATACGCAGTATTTT. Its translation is CASRDLARDTQYF.